The T cell receptor (beta chain) described here comes from a study of cytomegalovirus exposure and HLA in healthy donors. The PCR employed 60 Vbeta primers together with 13 Jbeta primers. The repertoire was sequenced with immunoSEQ multiplex PCR; TCRdb's copy has only in-frame clones and lacks some. In the table there are around 71,000 clones, under 70% of which are singletons. The trim removed 5 bases at V and 6 bases at J, leaving 2 bases unmatched. Germline V gene sequence: CDR1 MNHNY, CDR2 SVGAGI (reference sequence). The CDR3 consists of 13 residues. This receptor was taken from a man aged 25 to 45 in good health and CMV-seropositive. The V gene is TRBV6-6, the J gene TRBJ1-3, with 9 bases aligning to TRBD1. Sequencing was carried out using PBMCs. The CDR3 protein is CASSRDRVNTIYF. The CDR3 bases are TGTGCCAGCAGTAGGGACAGGGTAAACACCATATATTTT.